A single sample is the source of the 5 T cell receptor beta chains below, sequenced in a study of vaccination and CD4 T cells after COVID-19. The treatment here: roughly ten-day PBMC culture with coronavirus spike peptide pools or control peptides (ViraFEST assay). For these receptors, no antigen is known. Sequencing of cultured CD4+ T cell DNA used the Oncomine TCR Beta short-read assay. MiXCR, applied by TCRdb to the PCR reads, yields one record per CDR3 protein. The sample shows fewer than 20,000 distinct CDR3 sequences, 45% to 50% of them seen only once. Source: CD4+ T cells from blood, cultured in vitro, taken before SARS-CoV-2 vaccination. These receptor sequences come from a human donor who had recovered from COVID-19.

This clonotype has more than one count but fewer than ten. The chain employs TRBV20-1 and TRBJ1-3, with TRBD1 identical over 7 bases. The junction had 3 bases not matched to a gene; V was cut back by 4 bases and J by 0 bases. The CDR3 is 14 amino acids. Germline V gene sequence: CDR1 DFQATT, CDR2 SNEGSKA (reference sequence). CDR3 sequence (DNA): TGCAGTGCTATGGACAGGCACTCTGGAAACACCATATATTTT. Encoded protein: CSAMDRHSGNTIYF.

This clonotype occurred a few times. The chain recombines TRBV27 with TRBJ1-1; D may be TRBD1 (5 bases). This CDR3 is built from 17 residues. CDR1 and CDR2 (germline): MNHEY, SMNVEV (reference sequence). Trimming shortened V by 6 bases and J by 0 bases, and 20 bases separated the two germline ends. CDR3 DNA sequence: TGTGCCAGCAGCACTCGGCAGGGAAGTGGGCTGAACACTGAAGCTTTCTTT. This encodes CASSTRQGSGLNTEAFF.

In this sample, this clonotype turned up once. The chain uses TRBV28 and TRBJ1-2; D unclear. In germline, CDR1 is MDHEN, CDR2 SYDVKM. This CDR3 is built from 12 residues. Trimming removed 6 bases at V and 2 bases at J, with 7 bases between. This CDR3 reads CASRSTNYGYTF. DNA of the CDR3: TGTGCCAGCAGGTCCACCAACTATGGCTACACCTTC.

The chain recombines TRBV29-1 with TRBJ1-1; no clear D gene. The ends were cut back, 7 bases at V and 3 bases at J, with 15 bases in the middle. CDR1 is SQVTM, CDR2 ANQGSEA, per germline. This CDR3 is 13 amino acids long. The CDR3 sequence: CSAALAGDTEAFF. CDR3 in DNA: TGCAGCGCCGCTTTAGCCGGGGACACTGAAGCTTTCTTT.

This rearrangement joins TRBV11-2 to TRBJ2-5; 8 nucleotides agree with TRBD2. CDR1 and CDR2 (germline): SGHAT, FQNNGV. The CDR3 is 15 residues long. V shed 3 bases, J shed 3 bases, and the junction held 6 bases outside the gene matches. The CDR3 bases are TGTGCCAGCAGCTTCGGGACTAGAGTAGAAGAGACCCAGTACTTC. Translating it yields CASSFGTRVEETQYF.